This entry describes one T cell receptor (beta chain). The study recruited people aged roughly 18 to 89 years across about 25 US areas. Categorization into cohorts depended on clinical history that participants reported. Per the original data handling: Amplification with reference gene primers provided the estimates of nucleated cell counts. Only in-frame clones appear in the TCRdb table, and some are missing; sequencing was by immunoSEQ multiplex PCR. That table gives V, J and clone size, and the DNA gave D and trimming. The sample includes under 150,000 clones, about 75% seen only once; the top ten take roughly 2.9%. The entry originates in a study of blood T cell repertoires in COVID-19. Looking at the study overall: Italy, Spain and the United States were the sources of the convalescent and acute COVID-19 samples.

V gave up 5 bases and J gave up 7 bases, with 20 bases separating them. CDR3 length: 15 amino acids. Germline CDR1 MDHEN, CDR2 SYDVKM. Sequenced input: PBMCs or T cells enriched from blood (not recorded which). This rearrangement joins TRBV28 to TRBJ1-1, with D maybe TRBD1 (6 bases). The sequence was obtained from a woman between 45 and 65 years old who had recovered from COVID-19. The CDR3 coding sequence is TGTGCCAGCAGTCCTCACCGGGACATCATAATTGAAGCTTTCTTT. Translating gives CASSPHRDIIIEAFF.